The 18 T cell receptor beta chains listed next were all sequenced from one sample in a study of T-cell reconstitution after alpha-beta-depleted transplantation in children. Researchers prepared the TCRbeta library using unique molecular identifiers, the study reports. Using its own MiXCR run on the PCR reads, TCRdb lists one record per CDR3 protein. The data show a few hundred thousand distinct CDR3 sequences, over 10% seen once. Sequencing used PBMCs, mostly from graft donor cells, obtained 360 days after TCRalphabeta/CD19-depleted stem cell transplant. All receptors derive from a male patient between 10 and 17 years old who had a stem cell transplant for acute myeloid leukemia, so the T cells may come from the graft donor.

The chain is built from TRBV7-3 and TRBJ2-1; 9 nucleotides agree with TRBD1. The CDR3 totals 17 residues. V shed 1 base and J 5 bases; nucleotides not matched to a gene: 9. Germline loops: CDR1 SGHTA, CDR2 FQGTGA. The CDR3 sequence: CASSLMSIQGAHNEQFF. CDR3 nucleotides: TGTGCCAGCAGCTTAATGTCGATACAGGGGGCACACAATGAGCAGTTCTTC.

The rearrangement links TRBV28 to TRBJ2-3; D is possibly TRBD1 (6 bases). Germline assignment: CDR1 MDHEN and CDR2 SYDVKM. This CDR3 has 16 amino acids. V gave up 3 bases and J gave up 2 bases, with 15 bases separating them. CDR3 sequence reads: CASSLGQGPVTDTQYF. CDR3 nucleotides: TGTGCCAGCAGTTTGGGTCAGGGGCCAGTCACAGATACGCAGTATTTT. Complete variable domain (other parts from reference TRBV28 and TRBJ2-3): DVKVTQSSRYLVKRTGEKVFLECVQDMDHENMFWYRQDPGLGLRLIYFSYDVKMKEKGDIPEGYSVSREKKERFSLILESASTNQTSMYLCASSLGQGPVTDTQYFGPGTRLTVL.

This clonotype was observed many times. V usage is TRBV12-3 or TRBV12-4 and J usage is TRBJ1-5; unclear D gene. This CDR3 spans 14 amino acids. V lost 5 bases and J lost 1, with 9 bases in between. Here the CDR3 DNA reads TGTGCCAGCAGTCTAAGACGGAGCAATCAGCCCCAGCATTTT. This gives the protein CASSLRRSNQPQHF.

This clonotype has ten or more counts. The chain joins TRBV9 to TRBJ2-5, with 10 bases that match TRBD1. This CDR3 region has 15 residues. CDR1 and CDR2 (germline): SGDLS, YYNGEE. Losses at the gene ends were 1 base for V and 3 bases for J; bases not matched to a gene: 3. CDR3 sequence: CASSVSGTGEETQYF. In DNA, the CDR3 is TGTGCCAGCAGCGTATCTGGGACAGGGGAAGAGACCCAGTACTTC.

The rearrangement joins TRBV7-2 to TRBJ2-1, with 9 bases identical to TRBD2. Per the germline V gene, CDR1 is SGHTA and CDR2 is FQGNSA. The V segment lost 7 bases and the J segment 9 bases; nucleotides outside the gene matches: 10. This CDR3 is 14 amino acids long. CDR3 sequence (DNA): TGTGCCAGCACCCCCTGGCGGGAGGGTAGTGAGCAGTTCTTC. The encoded protein is CASTPWREGSEQFF. Using reference TRBV7-2 and TRBJ2-1 for the parts outside the CDR3, the full variable domain is GAGVSQSPSNKVTEKGKDVELRCDPISGHTALYWYRQSLGQGLEFLIYFQGNSAPDKSGLPSDRFSAERTGGSVSTLTIQRTQQEDSAVYLCASTPWREGSEQFFGPGTRLTVL.

This clonotype was counted between two and nine times. The chain recombines TRBV20-1 with TRBJ2-2; 8 positions match TRBD1. The J segment lost 4 bases and the V segment lost 0 bases, leaving 7 bases of the junction unmatched. The germline V gene encodes CDR1 DFQATT and CDR2 SNEGSKA (reference sequence). The CDR3 runs 16 residues. The CDR3 region is CSARDQGARGTGELFF. Here the CDR3 DNA reads TGCAGTGCTAGAGATCAGGGGGCCCGGGGCACCGGGGAGCTGTTTTTT.

This clonotype has more than one count but fewer than ten. The genes are TRBV4-2 and TRBJ2-1; the D gene could be TRBD1 or TRBD2 (5 bases each). The V end lost 3 bases, the J end lost 6 bases, and 12 bases lay between the germline ends. Germline loops: CDR1 LGHNA, CDR2 YNFKEQ. This CDR3 is built from 14 residues. This CDR3 reads CASSQSGGGNEQFF. In DNA form, the CDR3 reads TGTGCCAGCAGCCAGTCAGGTGGGGGCAATGAGCAGTTCTTC.

The genes are TRBV10-3 and TRBJ2-3; TRBD2 matches 13 bases. The germline CDR1 and CDR2 sequences are ENHRY and SYGVKD. CDR3 length equals 16 residues. V shed 5 bases and J 0 bases; nucleotides not matched to a gene: 2. The CDR3 region has the DNA TGTGCCATCAGTCTACTAGCGGGAGGGAGCACAGATACGCAGTATTTT. This sequence encodes CAISLLAGGSTDTQYF.

This clonotype was seen only a few times. V is TRBV7-6 and J is TRBJ2-5, with D uncertain. The CDR3 covers 14 residues. Germline lookup yields CDR1 SGHVS and CDR2 FNYEAQ. V lost 2 bases and J 3 bases, leaving 10 bases between the germline ends. CDR3 amino acids: CASSLMYGEETQYF. The CDR3 bases are TGTGCCAGCAGCTTAATGTACGGTGAAGAGACCCAGTACTTC.

This clonotype was seen a few times. This chain joins TRBV14 and TRBJ2-1; 10 bases are shared with TRBD2. CDR1 is SGHDN, CDR2 FVKESK, per germline. V shed 4 bases and J 4 bases; nucleotides not matched to a gene: 10. The CDR3 runs to 17 residues. The CDR3 here is CASSPRPGLARYNEQFF. The DNA for the CDR3 is TGTGCCAGCAGCCCAAGGCCGGGACTAGCGAGATACAATGAGCAGTTCTTC. Complete variable domain (other parts from reference TRBV14 and TRBJ2-1): EAGVTQFPSHSVIEKGQTVTLRCDPISGHDNLYWYRRVMGKEIKFLLHFVKESKQDESGMPNNRFLAERTGGTYSTLKVQPAELEDSGVYFCASSPRPGLARYNEQFFGPGTRLTVL.

This clonotype was detected ten times or more. The chain joins TRBV12-3 or TRBV12-4 to TRBJ2-2; TRBD1 aligns across 9 bases. Trimming cost V 7 bases and J 6 bases; bases outside gene matches: 12. The CDR3 extends over 16 amino acids. The CDR3 nucleotides read TGTGCCAGCAAGAGCTCGGGACAGGGTCTCTCCGGGGAGCTGTTTTTT. It specifies CASKSSGQGLSGELFF.

This clonotype was seen more than once but under ten times. The V call is TRBV12-3 or TRBV12-4, the J call TRBJ2-1, with TRBD2 matching over 7 bases. This CDR3 is built from 14 residues. The V gene end was trimmed by 4 bases and the J gene end by 7 bases; junction bases not matched to a gene: 7. CDR3 residues: CASSYWTRQNEQFF. The DNA of the CDR3 is TGTGCCAGCAGTTACTGGACTAGGCAGAATGAGCAGTTCTTC.

V is TRBV21-1 and J is TRBJ2-3; the table calls TRBD1, which could not be checked here. TRBV21-1 represents a pseudogene. This CDR3 spans 22 amino acids. The CDR3: CASSKESLYGTGMSMGTDTQYF. The CDR3 bases are TGTGCCAGCAGCAAAGAGTCCCTCTACGGGACAGGCATGTCCATGGGCACAGATACGCAGTATTTT.

For this clonotype: A junction end diverges from the germline sequence, so it may reflect a read error. The chain carries TRBV3-1 and TRBJ2-3; 14 bases are a match to TRBD2. Germline V gives CDR1 LGHDT, CDR2 YNNKEL (reference sequence). The CDR3 is made up of 17 amino acids. The CDR3 reads CACSPAGGLAGADTQYF. CDR3 nucleotide sequence: TGTGCCTGCAGCCCTGCTGGGGGACTAGCGGGAGCAGATACGCAGTATTTT.

The table lists this clonotype with many counts. The rearrangement links TRBV29-1 to TRBJ2-7, with D hard to call. The V gene's germline CDR1 is SQVTM and CDR2 ANQGSEA. Trimming stripped 4 bases from V and 0 bases from J, with 13 bases between. The CDR3 runs to 14 residues. CDR3 sequence reads: CSVVGSDTSYEQYF. The CDR3 DNA sequence: TGCAGCGTTGTAGGAAGTGATACCTCCTACGAGCAGTACTTC.

This chain joins TRBV18 and TRBJ2-7, with D perhaps TRBD1 or TRBD2 (5 bases each). Trimming took off 2 bases at V and 0 bases at J, with 14 bases between the two ends. The CDR3 spans 16 residues. CDR1 is KGHSH, CDR2 LQKENI, per germline. As DNA, the CDR3 is TGTGCCAGCTCACCATACGGGGCGGTAAGCTCCTACGAGCAGTACTTC. It is translated as CASSPYGAVSSYEQYF.

This clonotype was seen ten or more times. DNA for the CDR3: TGTGCCAGCAGCCGTATTGCGGTCTCCTACAATGAGCAGTTCTTC. This translates into CASSRIAVSYNEQFF. The chain couples TRBV7-3 to TRBJ2-1; D unresolved. Trimming shortened V by 5 bases and J by 0 bases, and 11 bases separated the two germline ends. The CDR3 covers 15 residues. In germline, CDR1 is SGHTA, CDR2 FQGTGA. Full variable domain (missing parts from reference TRBV7-3 and TRBJ2-1): GAGVSQTPSNKVTEKGKYVELRCDPISGHTALYWYRQSLGQGPEFLIYFQGTGAADDSGLPNDRFFAVRPEGSVSTLKIQRTERGDSAVYLCASSRIAVSYNEQFFGPGTRLTVL.

The V and J genes are TRBV28 and TRBJ2-5, with a weak D call TRBD1 (6 bases). The CDR3 loop spans 14 amino acids. Trimming took 3 bases from V and 5 from J, leaving 13 bases between them. Germline V CDR1 and CDR2: MDHEN, SYDVKM. CDR3 residues: CASSFTGKEETQYF. The CDR3 DNA sequence: TGTGCCAGCAGTTTTACAGGGAAGGAGGAGACCCAGTACTTC.